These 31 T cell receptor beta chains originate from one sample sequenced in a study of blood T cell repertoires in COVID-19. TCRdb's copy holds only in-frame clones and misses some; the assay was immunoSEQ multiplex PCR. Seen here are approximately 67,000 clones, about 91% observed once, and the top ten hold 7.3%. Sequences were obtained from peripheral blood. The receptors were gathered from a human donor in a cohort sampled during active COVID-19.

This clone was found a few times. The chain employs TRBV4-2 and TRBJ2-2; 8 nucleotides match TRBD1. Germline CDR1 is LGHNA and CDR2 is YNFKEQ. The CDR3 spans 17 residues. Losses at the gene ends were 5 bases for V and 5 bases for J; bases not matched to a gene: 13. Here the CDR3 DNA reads TGTGCCAGCAGCACCTTCACGACGGACAGGGAAACCGGGGAGCTGTTTTTT. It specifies CASSTFTTDRETGELFF.

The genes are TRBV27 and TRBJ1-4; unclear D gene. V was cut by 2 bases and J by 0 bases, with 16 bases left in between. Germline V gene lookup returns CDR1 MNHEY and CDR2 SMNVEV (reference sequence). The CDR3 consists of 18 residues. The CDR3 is CASSLKRPSPATNEKLFF. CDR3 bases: TGTGCCAGCAGTTTAAAGCGACCGTCGCCGGCAACTAATGAAAAACTGTTTTTT.

CDR3: CASSTAGSWDGYTF. The CDR3, as DNA: TGTGCCAGCAGCACGGCCGGGAGCTGGGACGGCTACACCTTC. V gene TRBV7-8 combines with J gene TRBJ1-2; the D gene is possibly TRBD1 (5 bases). The CDR3 totals 14 residues. CDR1 SGHVS and CDR2 FQNEAQ come from the germline V gene. V lost 5 bases and J lost 8, with 18 bases in between.

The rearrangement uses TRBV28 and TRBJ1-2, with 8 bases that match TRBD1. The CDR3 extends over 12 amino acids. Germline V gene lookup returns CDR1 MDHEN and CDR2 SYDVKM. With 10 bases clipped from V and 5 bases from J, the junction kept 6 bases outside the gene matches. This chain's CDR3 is CATHTGGYGYTF. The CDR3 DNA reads TGTGCCACCCACACAGGGGGTTATGGCTACACCTTC.

CDR3 DNA: TGTGCCAGCAGTGGCCAGGACAGGGGAGGCAATGAGCAGTTCTTC. Amino acids: CASSGQDRGGNEQFF. The chain combines TRBV2 with TRBJ2-1; 9 bases agree with TRBD1. The CDR3 runs 15 residues. Germline values: CDR1 SNHLY, CDR2 FYNNEI. The V gene end was trimmed by 4 bases and the J gene end by 6 bases; junction bases not matched to a gene: 7.

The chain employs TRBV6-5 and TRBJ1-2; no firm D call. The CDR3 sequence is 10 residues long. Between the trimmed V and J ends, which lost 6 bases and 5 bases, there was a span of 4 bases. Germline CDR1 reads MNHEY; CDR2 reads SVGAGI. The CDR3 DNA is TGTGCCAGCAGACTATATGGCTACACCTTC. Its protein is CASRLYGYTF.

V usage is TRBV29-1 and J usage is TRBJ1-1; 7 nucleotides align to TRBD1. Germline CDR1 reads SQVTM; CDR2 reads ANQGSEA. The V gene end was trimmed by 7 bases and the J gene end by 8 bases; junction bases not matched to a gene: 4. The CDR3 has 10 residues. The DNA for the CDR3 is TGCAGCGCCGCGGACAGGGAAGCTTTCTTT. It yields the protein CSAADREAFF.

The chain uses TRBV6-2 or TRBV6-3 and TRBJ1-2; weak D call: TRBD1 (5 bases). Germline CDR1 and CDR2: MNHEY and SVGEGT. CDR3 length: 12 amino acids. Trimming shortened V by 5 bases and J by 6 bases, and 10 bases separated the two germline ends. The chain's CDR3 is CASSPQGDGYTF. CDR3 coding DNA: TGTGCCAGCAGTCCCCAAGGGGATGGCTACACCTTC.

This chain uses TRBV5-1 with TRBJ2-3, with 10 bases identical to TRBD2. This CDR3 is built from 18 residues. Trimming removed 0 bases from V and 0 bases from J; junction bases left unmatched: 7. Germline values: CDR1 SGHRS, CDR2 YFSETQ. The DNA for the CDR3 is TGCGCCAGCAGCTTGGGGCTAGCGGGGGCCGCTAGCACAGATACGCAGTATTTT. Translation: CASSLGLAGAASTDTQYF.

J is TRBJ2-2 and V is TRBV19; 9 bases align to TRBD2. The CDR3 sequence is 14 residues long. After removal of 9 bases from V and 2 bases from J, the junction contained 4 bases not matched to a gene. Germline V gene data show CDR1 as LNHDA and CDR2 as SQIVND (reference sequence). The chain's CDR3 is CASRTSENTGELFF. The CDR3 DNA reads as TGTGCCAGCAGGACTAGCGAAAACACCGGGGAGCTGTTTTTT.

The CDR3 DNA reads TGTGCCAGCAGGCGGGGGGGGGATTTTGGCAATCAGCCCCAGCATTTT. Protein product: CASRRGGDFGNQPQHF. The rearrangement links TRBV2 to TRBJ1-5; perhaps TRBD1 as D (5 bases). The CDR3 runs 16 residues. V was trimmed by 6 bases and J by 2 bases, leaving 17 bases between them. CDR1 and CDR2 (germline): SNHLY, FYNNEI.

The CDR3 region is CASPKRDTGLYQETQYF. The CDR3 DNA follows: TGTGCCAGCCCTAAGAGAGACACCGGATTATACCAAGAGACCCAGTACTTC. V gene TRBV21-1 combines with J gene TRBJ2-5; no check of the table's D call, TRBD1, against the DNA was made. TRBV21-1 constitutes a pseudogene. The CDR3 covers 17 residues.

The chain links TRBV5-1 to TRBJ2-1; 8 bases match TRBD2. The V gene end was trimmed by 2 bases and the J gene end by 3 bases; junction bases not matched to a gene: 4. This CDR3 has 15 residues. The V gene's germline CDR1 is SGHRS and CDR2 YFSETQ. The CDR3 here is CASSFNSGIYNEQFF. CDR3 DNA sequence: TGCGCCAGCAGCTTCAATAGCGGGATCTACAATGAGCAGTTCTTC.

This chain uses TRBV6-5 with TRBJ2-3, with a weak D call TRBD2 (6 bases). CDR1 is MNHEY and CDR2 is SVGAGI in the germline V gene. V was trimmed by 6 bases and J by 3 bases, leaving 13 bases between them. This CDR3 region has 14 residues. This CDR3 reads CASRSGLLTDTQYF. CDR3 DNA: TGTGCCAGCAGATCGGGACTCCTAACAGATACGCAGTATTTT.

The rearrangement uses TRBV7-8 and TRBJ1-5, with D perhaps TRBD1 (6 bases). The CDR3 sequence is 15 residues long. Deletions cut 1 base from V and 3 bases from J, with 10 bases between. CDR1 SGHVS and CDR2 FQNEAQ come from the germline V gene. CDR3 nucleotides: TGTGCCAGCAGCTTAGGAACAGGGATCAATCAGCCCCAGCATTTT. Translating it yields CASSLGTGINQPQHF.

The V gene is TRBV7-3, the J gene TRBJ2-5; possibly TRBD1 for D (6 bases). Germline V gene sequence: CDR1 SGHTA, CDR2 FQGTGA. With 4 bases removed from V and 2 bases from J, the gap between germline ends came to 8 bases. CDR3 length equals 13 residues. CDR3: CASSSDRQETQYF. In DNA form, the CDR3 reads TGTGCCAGCAGCTCCGACAGGCAAGAGACCCAGTACTTC.

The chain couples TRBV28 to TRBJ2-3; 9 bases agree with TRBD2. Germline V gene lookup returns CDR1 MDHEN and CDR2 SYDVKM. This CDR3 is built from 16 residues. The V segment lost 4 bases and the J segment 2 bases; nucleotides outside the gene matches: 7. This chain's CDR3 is CASSSRTSGYTDTQYF. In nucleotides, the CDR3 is TGTGCCAGCAGTTCCCGAACTAGCGGGTACACAGATACGCAGTATTTT.

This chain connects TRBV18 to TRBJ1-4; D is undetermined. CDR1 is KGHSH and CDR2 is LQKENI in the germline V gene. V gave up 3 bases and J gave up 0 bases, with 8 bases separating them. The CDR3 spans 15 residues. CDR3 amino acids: CASSPEIATNEKLFF. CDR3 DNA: TGTGCCAGCTCACCGGAGATTGCAACTAATGAAAAACTGTTTTTT. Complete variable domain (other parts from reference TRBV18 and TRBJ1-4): NAGVMQNPRHLVRRRGQEARLRCSPMKGHSHVYWYRQLPEEGLKFMVYLQKENIIDESGMPKERFSAEFPKEGPSILRIQQVVRGDSAAYFCASSPEIATNEKLFFGSGTQLSVL.

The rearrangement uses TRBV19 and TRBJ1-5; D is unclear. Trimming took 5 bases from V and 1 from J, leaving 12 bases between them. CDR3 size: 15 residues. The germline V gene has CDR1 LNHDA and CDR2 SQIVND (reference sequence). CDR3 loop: CASSSEGISNQPQHF. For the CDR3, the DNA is TGTGCCAGTAGTTCGGAGGGTATCAGCAATCAGCCCCAGCATTTT.

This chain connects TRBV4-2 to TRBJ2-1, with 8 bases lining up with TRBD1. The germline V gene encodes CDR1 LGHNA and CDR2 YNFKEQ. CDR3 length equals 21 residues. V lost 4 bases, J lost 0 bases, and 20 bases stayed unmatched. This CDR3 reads CASSPLAGDRGLSRSYNEQFF. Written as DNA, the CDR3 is TGTGCCAGCAGCCCCCTGGCAGGAGACAGGGGATTGTCCCGCTCCTACAATGAGCAGTTCTTC.

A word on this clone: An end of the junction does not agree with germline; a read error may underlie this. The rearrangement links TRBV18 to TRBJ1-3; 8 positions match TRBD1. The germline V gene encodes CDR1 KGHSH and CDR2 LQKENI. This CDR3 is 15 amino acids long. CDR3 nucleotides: TGTGCCAGCTCTCCACCGACAGGGGAGAGGAACACCATATATTTT. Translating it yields CASSPPTGERNTIYF.

This chain's CDR3 is CASRTDISNYGYTF. Written as DNA, the CDR3 is TGTGCCAGTAGGACGGACATATCCAACTATGGCTACACCTTC. This chain connects TRBV19 to TRBJ1-2; perhaps TRBD1 as D (5 bases). The V gene's germline CDR1 is LNHDA and CDR2 SQIVND (reference sequence). This CDR3 spans 14 amino acids. With 6 bases removed from V and 2 bases from J, the gap between germline ends came to 13 bases. The full variable domain, in which reference TRBV19 and TRBJ1-2 provide the parts outside the CDR3, is DGGITQSPKYLFRKEGQNVTLSCEQNLNHDAMYWYRQDPGQGLRLIYYSQIVNDFQKGDIAEGYSVSREKKESFPLTVTSAQKNPTAFYLCASRTDISNYGYTFGSGTRLTVV.

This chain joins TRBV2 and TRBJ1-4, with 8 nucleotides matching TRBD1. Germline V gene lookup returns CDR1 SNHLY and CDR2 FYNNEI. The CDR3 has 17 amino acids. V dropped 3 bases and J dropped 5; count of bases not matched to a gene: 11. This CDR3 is CASSDTTTGDRNEKLFF. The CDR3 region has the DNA TGTGCCAGCAGTGACACGACCACAGGGGACAGGAATGAAAAACTGTTTTTT.

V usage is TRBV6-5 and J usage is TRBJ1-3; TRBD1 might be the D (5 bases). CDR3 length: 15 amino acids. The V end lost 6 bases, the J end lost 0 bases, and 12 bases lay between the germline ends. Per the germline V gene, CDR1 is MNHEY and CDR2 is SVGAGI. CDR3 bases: TGTGCCAGCAGCCGAACAGGAGTCTCTGGAAACACCATATATTTT. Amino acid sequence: CASSRTGVSGNTIYF.

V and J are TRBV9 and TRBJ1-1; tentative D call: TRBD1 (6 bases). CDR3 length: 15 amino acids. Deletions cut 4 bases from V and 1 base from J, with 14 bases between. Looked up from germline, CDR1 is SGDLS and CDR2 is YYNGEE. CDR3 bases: TGTGCCAGCAGCATTCGGGACAACTCGAACACTGAAGCTTTCTTT. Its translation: CASSIRDNSNTEAFF.

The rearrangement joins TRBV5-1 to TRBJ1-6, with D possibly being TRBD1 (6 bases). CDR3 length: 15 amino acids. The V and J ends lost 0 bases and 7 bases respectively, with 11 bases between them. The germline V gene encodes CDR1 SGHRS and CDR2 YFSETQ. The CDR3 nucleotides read TGCGCCAGCAGCTTGGCAGGGGTAGGGAATTCACCCCTCCACTTT. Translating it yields CASSLAGVGNSPLHF.

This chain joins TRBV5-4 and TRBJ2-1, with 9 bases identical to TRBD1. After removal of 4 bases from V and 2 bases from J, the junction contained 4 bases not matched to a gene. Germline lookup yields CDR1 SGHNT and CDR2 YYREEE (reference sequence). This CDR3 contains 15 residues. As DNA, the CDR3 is TGTGCCAGCAGCGCCGACAGGGGGGCCTACAATGAGCAGTTCTTC. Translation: CASSADRGAYNEQFF.

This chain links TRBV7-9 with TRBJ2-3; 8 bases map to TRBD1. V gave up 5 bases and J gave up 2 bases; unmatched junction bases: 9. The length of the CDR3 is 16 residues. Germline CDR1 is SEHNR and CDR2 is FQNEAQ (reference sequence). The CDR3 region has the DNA TGTGCCAGCAGCCCCAGGGGGCGTCGGGTCACAGATACGCAGTATTTT. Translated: CASSPRGRRVTDTQYF.

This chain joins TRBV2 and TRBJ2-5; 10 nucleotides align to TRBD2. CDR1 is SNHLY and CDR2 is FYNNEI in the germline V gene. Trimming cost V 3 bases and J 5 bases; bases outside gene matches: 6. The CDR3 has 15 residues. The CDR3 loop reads CASSELAGERETQYF. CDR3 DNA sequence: TGTGCCAGCAGTGAGCTAGCGGGGGAGAGGGAGACCCAGTACTTC.

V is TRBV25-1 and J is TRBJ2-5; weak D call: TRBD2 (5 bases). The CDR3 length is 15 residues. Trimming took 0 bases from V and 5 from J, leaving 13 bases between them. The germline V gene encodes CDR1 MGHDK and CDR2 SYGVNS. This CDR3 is CASSEYDGVGETQYF. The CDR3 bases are TGTGCCAGCAGTGAATACGACGGGGTTGGGGAGACCCAGTACTTC.

The CDR3 DNA reads TGTGCCAGCAAAGGGACTACCAGTACGCAGTATTTT. Its protein product is CASKGTTSTQYF. The J gene is TRBJ2-3, the V gene TRBV27; the match to TRBD2 covers 7 bases. CDR3 length: 12 residues. Germline V gene data show CDR1 as MNHEY and CDR2 as SMNVEV (reference sequence). The junction had 6 bases not matched to a gene; V was cut back by 7 bases and J by 8 bases.